Shown below are 5 T cell receptor beta chains from a single sample sequenced in a study of T cells in Graves' hyperthyroidism and ophthalmopathy (dated by TCRdb to between 2018 and 2020). Library creation used multiplex PCR. This sample was sequenced with an Illumina HiSeq 2000. TCR beta CDR3 regions were amplified from RNA transcripts. The TCR CDR3 was subjected to a first round of RT-PCR using the HTBI primer set and the Qiagen OneStep RT-PCR kit. The public reads were quality trimmed at Q25 with fastp and then assembled into clones with MiXCR by TCRdb, keeping productive beta chains. For every CDR3 protein sequence, its rows merge into one entry that carries the most common genes and DNA. For this sample there are 400,000 to 600,000 distinct CDR3 sequences; under 25% appear just once. Clones ranked in the top ten supply around 27% of the sample. Sequenced sample: blood. These receptors were collected from a man between 18 and 35 years old with Graves' hyperthyroidism.

A note on this clonotype: A much more abundant neighbour one base away suggests this may be a read error. The gene calls are TRBV6-1 and TRBJ2-7; D may be TRBD1 (6 bases). With 5 bases removed from V and 5 bases from J, the gap between germline ends came to 7 bases. This CDR3 has 11 residues. Germline V gene lookup returns CDR1 MNHNS and CDR2 SASEGT. Here the CDR3 reads CASSKGDEQYF. The CDR3 DNA reads TGTGCCAGCAGTAAGGGGGACGAGCAGTACTTC.

The chain links TRBV11-3 to TRBJ2-4, with D maybe TRBD1 (6 bases). Trimming took 3 bases from V and 4 from J, leaving 13 bases between them. The CDR3 runs 15 residues. The germline V gene has CDR1 SGHNT and CDR2 YENEEA. The CDR3 loop reads CASSFTRGTKNIQYF. The CDR3 DNA is TGTGCCAGCAGCTTTACCAGGGGAACGAAAAACATTCAGTACTTC. Supplemented by reference TRBV11-3 and TRBJ2-4, the full variable domain reads EAGVVQSPRYKIIEKKQPVAFWCNPISGHNTLYWYLQNLGQGPELLIRYENEEAVDDSQLPKDRFSAERLKGVDSTLKIQPAELGDSAVYLCASSFTRGTKNIQYFGAGTRLSVL.

The rearrangement links TRBV19 to TRBJ2-5, with D possibly TRBD1 on 5 matching bases. V lost 4 bases, J lost 2 bases, and 14 bases lay in between. Germline lookup yields CDR1 LNHDA and CDR2 SQIVND (reference sequence). CDR3 length equals 15 residues. As DNA, the CDR3 is TGTGCCAGTAGTAGAAGACAGTCCCCACAAGAGACCCAGTACTTC. It translates to CASSRRQSPQETQYF.

This clonotype was observed many times. The chain employs TRBV12-3 or TRBV12-4 and TRBJ1-1; possibly TRBD1 for D (5 bases). Between the trimmed V and J ends, which lost 2 bases and 4 bases, there was a span of 8 bases. There are 13 residues in the CDR3. The CDR3 spells CASSLKRGTEAFF. In nucleotides, the CDR3 is TGTGCCAGCAGTTTAAAGAGGGGCACTGAAGCTTTCTTT.

This clonotype has at least ten counts. The J gene is TRBJ1-2, the V gene TRBV2; TRBD1 matches at 7 bases. V lost 9 bases to trimming and J lost 5 bases; unmatched junction nucleotides: 12. The CDR3 is 14 residues long. Germline CDR1 SNHLY, CDR2 FYNNEI. In nucleotides, the CDR3 is TGTGCCAGTCTTCAGGACAGGTCATGGTATGGCTACACCTTC. It yields the protein CASLQDRSWYGYTF.